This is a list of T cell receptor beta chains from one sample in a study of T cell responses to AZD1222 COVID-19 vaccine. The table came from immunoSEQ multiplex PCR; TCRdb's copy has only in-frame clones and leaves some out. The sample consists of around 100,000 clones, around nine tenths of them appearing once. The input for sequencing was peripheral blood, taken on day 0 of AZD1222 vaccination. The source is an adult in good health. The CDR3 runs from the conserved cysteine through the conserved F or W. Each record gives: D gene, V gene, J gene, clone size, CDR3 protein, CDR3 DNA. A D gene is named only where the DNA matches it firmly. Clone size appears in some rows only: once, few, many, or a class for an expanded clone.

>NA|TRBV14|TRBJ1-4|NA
CASSQGFSRPKLFF
TGTGCCAGCAGCCAAGGTTTTTCTCGGCCGAAACTGTTTTTT
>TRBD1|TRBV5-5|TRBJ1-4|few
CASSPRQGGNEKLFF
TGTGCCAGCAGCCCAAGACAGGGCGGCAATGAAAAACTGTTTTTT
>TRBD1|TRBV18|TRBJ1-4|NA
CASSPNRDRGEKLFF
TGTGCCAGCTCACCGAACCGGGACAGGGGTGAAAAACTGTTTTTT
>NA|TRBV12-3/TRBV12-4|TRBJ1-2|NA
CAPRGIANYGYTF
TGTGCCCCGCGGGGGATAGCTAACTATGGCTACACCTTC
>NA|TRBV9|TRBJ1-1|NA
CASSVGMGQNTEAFF
TGTGCCAGCAGCGTAGGCATGGGACAAAACACTGAAGCTTTCTTT
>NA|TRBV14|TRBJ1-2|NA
CASSPTPNYGYTF
TGTGCCAGCAGCCCGACCCCTAACTATGGCTACACCTTC
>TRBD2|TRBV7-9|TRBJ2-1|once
CASSHGSLLAATYNEQFF
TGTGCCAGCAGCCATGGGTCCTTACTAGCGGCAACCTACAATGAGCAGTTCTTC
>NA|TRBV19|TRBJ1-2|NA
CASRTGSKGYTF
TGTGCCAGTAGGACAGGTAGCAAGGGCTACACCTTC
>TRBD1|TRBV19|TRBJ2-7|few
CASSTPGQPYEQYF
TGTGCCAGCAGCACTCCGGGACAGCCCTACGAGCAGTACTTC
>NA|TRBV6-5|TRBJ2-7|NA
CASRRQVYEQYF
TGTGCCAGCAGGAGACAGGTATACGAGCAGTACTTC
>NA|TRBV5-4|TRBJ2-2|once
CASSLDGVNTGELFF
TGTGCCAGCAGCTTGGACGGGGTGAACACCGGGGAGCTGTTTTTT
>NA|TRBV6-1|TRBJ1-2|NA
CASSEWGLGYGYTF
TGTGCCAGCAGTGAATGGGGTCTAGGCTATGGCTACACCTTC
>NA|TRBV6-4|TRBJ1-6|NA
CASSDDSESSPLHF
TGTGCCAGCAGCGACGATTCAGAGAGTTCACCCCTCCACTTT
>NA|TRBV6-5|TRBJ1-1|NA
CASSYFGRANTEAFF
TGTGCCAGCAGTTACTTCGGCAGGGCGAACACTGAAGCTTTCTTT
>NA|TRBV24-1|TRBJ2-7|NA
CATCRQGLYEQYF
TGTGCCACCTGCCGGCAGGGTCTCTACGAGCAGTACTTC
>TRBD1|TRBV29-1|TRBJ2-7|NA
CSAGDRPRYEQYF
TGCAGCGCCGGGGACAGACCCCGCTACGAGCAGTACTTC
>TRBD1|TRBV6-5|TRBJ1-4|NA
CASSHPQGREEKLFF
TGTGCCAGCAGTCACCCACAGGGGCGCGAGGAAAAACTGTTTTTT
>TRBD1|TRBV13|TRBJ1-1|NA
CASSPGGRSPEAFF
TGTGCCAGCAGCCCAGGGGGCCGATCCCCCGAAGCTTTCTTT
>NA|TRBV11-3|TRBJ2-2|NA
CASSLDTGELFF
TGTGCCAGCAGCCTAGACACCGGGGAGCTGTTTTTT
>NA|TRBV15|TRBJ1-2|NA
CATSRDDSLYGYTF
TGTGCCACCAGCAGAGACGACAGCCTCTATGGCTACACCTTC
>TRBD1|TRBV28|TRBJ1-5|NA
CASSLEDRANQPQHF
TGTGCCAGCAGTTTAGAAGACAGGGCCAATCAGCCCCAGCATTTT
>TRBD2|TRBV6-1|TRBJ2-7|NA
CASSGWTSGGLYEQYF
TGTGCCAGCAGTGGTTGGACTAGCGGGGGACTTTACGAGCAGTACTTC
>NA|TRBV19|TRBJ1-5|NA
CASSPSWGDNQPQHF
TGTGCCAGTAGTCCCAGTTGGGGCGACAATCAGCCCCAGCATTTT
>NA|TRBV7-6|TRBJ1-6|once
CASSLDRDTYNSPLHF
TGTGCCAGCAGCTTAGACCGGGACACCTATAATTCACCCCTCCACTTT
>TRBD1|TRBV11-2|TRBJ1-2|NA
CASSTDRGRGYTF
TGTGCCAGCAGCACGGACAGGGGGCGCGGCTACACCTTC
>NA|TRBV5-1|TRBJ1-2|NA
CASSLEVWGADYGYTF
TGCGCCAGCAGCTTGGAGGTTTGGGGGGCGGACTATGGCTACACCTTC
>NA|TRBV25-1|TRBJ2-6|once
CASSARAGANVLTF
TGTGCCAGCAGTGCCAGGGCTGGGGCCAACGTCCTGACTTTC
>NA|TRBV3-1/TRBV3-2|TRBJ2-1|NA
CASSQLRGTSYNEQFF
TGTGCCAGCAGCCAATTAAGGGGGACGTCCTACAATGAGCAGTTCTTC
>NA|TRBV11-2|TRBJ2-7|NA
CASSLGQGGEQYF
TGTGCCAGCAGCTTAGGACAGGGAGGCGAGCAGTACTTC
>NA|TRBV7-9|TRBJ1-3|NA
CASSLAGGTGNTIYF
TGTGCCAGCAGCTTAGCAGGGGGAACTGGAAACACCATATATTTT
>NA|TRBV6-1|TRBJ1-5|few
CASSEGRGDESNQPQHF
TGTGCCAGCAGTGAAGGTAGGGGGGACGAGAGCAATCAGCCCCAGCATTTT
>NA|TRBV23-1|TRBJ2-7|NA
CASSHNREQYF
TGCGCCAGCAGTCATAACAGAGAGCAGTACTTC
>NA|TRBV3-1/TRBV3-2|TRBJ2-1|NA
CASSFAANEQFF
TGTGCCAGCAGCTTCGCGGCGAATGAGCAGTTCTTC
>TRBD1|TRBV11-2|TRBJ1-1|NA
CASSSNTGGEAFF
TGTGCCAGCAGCTCAAATACAGGGGGCGAGGCTTTCTTT
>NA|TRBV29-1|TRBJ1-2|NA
CSVEDPGRGYGYTF
TGCAGCGTTGAAGATCCGGGCAGGGGCTATGGCTACACCTTC
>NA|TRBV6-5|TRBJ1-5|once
CASRRHNSNQPQHF
TGTGCCAGCAGGCGACACAATAGCAATCAGCCCCAGCATTTT
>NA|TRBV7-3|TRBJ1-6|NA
CASSLESQGTYNSPLHF
TGTGCCAGCAGCTTAGAGTCCCAGGGAACTTATAATTCACCCCTCCACTTT
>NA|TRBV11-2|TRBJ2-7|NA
CASSPRDF
TGTGCCAGCAGCCCCAGGGACTTC
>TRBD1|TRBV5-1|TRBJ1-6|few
CASSLYTGGGKSPLHF
TGCGCCAGCAGCTTGTATACAGGGGGCGGTAAATCACCCCTCCACTTT